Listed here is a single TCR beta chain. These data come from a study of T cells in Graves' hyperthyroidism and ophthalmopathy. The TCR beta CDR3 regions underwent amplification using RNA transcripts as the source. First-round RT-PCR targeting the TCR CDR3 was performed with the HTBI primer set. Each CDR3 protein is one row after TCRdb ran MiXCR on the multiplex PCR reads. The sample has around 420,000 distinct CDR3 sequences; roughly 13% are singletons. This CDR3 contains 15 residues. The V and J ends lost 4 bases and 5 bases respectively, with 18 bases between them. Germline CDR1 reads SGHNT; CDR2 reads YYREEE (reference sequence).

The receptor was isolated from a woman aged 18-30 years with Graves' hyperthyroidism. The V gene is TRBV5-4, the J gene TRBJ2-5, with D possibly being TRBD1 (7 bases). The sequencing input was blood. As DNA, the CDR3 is TGTGCCAGCAGCGCACAGGGGAGAGGGGGGGAGACCCAGTACTTC. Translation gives CASSAQGRGGETQYF. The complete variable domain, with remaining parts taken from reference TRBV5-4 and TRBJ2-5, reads ETGVTQSPTHLIKTRGQQVTLRCSSQSGHNTVSWYQQALGQGPQFIFQYYREEENGRGNFPPRFSGLQFPNYSSELNVNALELDDSALYLCASSAQGRGGETQYFGPGTRLLVL.